Below are 26 T cell receptor beta chains sequenced from a single sample in a study of blood T cell repertoires in COVID-19. Sequencing was performed with immunoSEQ multiplex PCR; in TCRdb, only in-frame clones are kept and a portion is missing. The repertoire holds about 83,000 clones, about 86% seen once, with 20% to 25% in the top ten. Sequenced: peripheral blood. The receptor source for this set is a woman aged 80 or over in a cohort sampled during active or convalescent COVID-19.

The chain couples TRBV28 to TRBJ2-3, with 12 bases that match TRBD1. Germline trimming cut 7 bases from V and 0 bases from J; bases unmatched to any gene: 8. CDR1 and CDR2 (germline): MDHEN, SYDVKM. This CDR3 has 17 residues. DNA of the CDR3: TGTGCCAGCATGGGGACAGGGGGCTCGGTGAGCACAGATACGCAGTATTTT. Translated, it gives CASMGTGGSVSTDTQYF.

CDR3 DNA: TGCGCCAGCAGCTTGGGGGCCCTAGAGGGCAATGAGCAGTTCTTC. This encodes CASSLGALEGNEQFF. This chain connects TRBV5-1 to TRBJ2-1; tentatively, D is TRBD2 (5 bases). The V end was cut by 0 bases, the J end by 6 bases, with 13 bases between. CDR1 and CDR2 (germline): SGHRS, YFSETQ. This CDR3 is built from 15 residues.

The chain employs TRBV30 and TRBJ1-5, with D uncertain. Germline CDR1 GTSNPN, CDR2 SVGIG (reference sequence). V lost 1 base, J lost 4 bases, and 11 bases lay in between. The CDR3 is 14 amino acids. The CDR3: CAWSGQRKNQPQHF. DNA for the CDR3: TGTGCCTGGAGTGGGCAGAGGAAGAATCAGCCCCAGCATTTT.

In this sample, this clone turned up a few times. The chain carries TRBV2 and TRBJ2-2, with TRBD2 identical over 10 bases. Germline trimming cut 6 bases from V and 4 bases from J; bases unmatched to any gene: 2. The germline V gene has CDR1 SNHLY and CDR2 FYNNEI. This CDR3 spans 14 amino acids. This CDR3 reads CASSLAGVTGELFF. The CDR3 DNA follows: TGTGCCAGCAGCCTAGCGGGAGTCACCGGGGAGCTGTTTTTT.

This chain links TRBV7-2 with TRBJ2-7; 7 nucleotides agree with TRBD2. The CDR3 consists of 15 residues. CDR1 is SGHTA and CDR2 is FQGNSA in the germline V gene. The trim removed 3 bases at V and 6 bases at J, leaving 11 bases unmatched. The CDR3 spells CASSFERGSGGEQYV. CDR3 DNA: TGTGCCAGCAGCTTTGAGAGGGGATCGGGGGGCGAGCAGTACGTC.

This chain joins TRBV28 and TRBJ1-3; no reliable D call. CDR1 is MDHEN, CDR2 SYDVKM, per germline. There are 12 residues in the CDR3. Trimming left V 7 bases short and J 6 bases short, with 10 bases between. The CDR3 bases are TGTGCCAGCACCTCCACGGTAAACACCATATATTTT. This sequence encodes CASTSTVNTIYF. The whole variable domain, remainder taken from reference TRBV28 and TRBJ1-3, is DVKVTQSSRYLVKRTGEKVFLECVQDMDHENMFWYRQDPGLGLRLIYFSYDVKMKEKGDIPEGYSVSREKKERFSLILESASTNQTSMYLCASTSTVNTIYFGEGSWLTVV.

The rearrangement links TRBV19 to TRBJ2-7; 8 bases map to TRBD2. V gave up 4 bases and J gave up 1 base; unmatched junction bases: 0. The CDR3 extends over 13 amino acids. CDR1 is LNHDA and CDR2 is SQIVND in the germline V gene (reference sequence). As DNA, the CDR3 is TGTGCCAGTAGTACTAGCGGGTCCTACGAGCAGTACTTC. This translates into CASSTSGSYEQYF.

The chain couples TRBV10-2 to TRBJ2-3, with 11 bases matching TRBD1. The CDR3 totals 16 residues. After removal of 6 bases from V and 1 base from J, the junction contained 6 bases not matched to a gene. Per the germline V gene, CDR1 is WSHSY and CDR2 is SAAADI. In nucleotides, the CDR3 is TGCGCCAGCAGGGCCGGGACAGGGGGTGGCACAGATACGCAGTATTTT. It encodes CASRAGTGGGTDTQYF.

The chain employs TRBV5-4 and TRBJ1-2; tentative D call: TRBD1 (5 bases). V lost 3 bases and J 2 bases, leaving 5 bases between the germline ends. CDR1 is SGHNT, CDR2 YYREEE, per germline (reference sequence). This CDR3 has 12 amino acids. Here the CDR3 DNA reads TGTGCCAGCAGCTCAGGGAACTATGGCTACACCTTC. It encodes CASSSGNYGYTF.

The chain links TRBV5-1 to TRBJ2-3; 12 nucleotides align to TRBD2. The CDR3 has 16 residues. With V trimmed by 4 bases and J by 0 bases, 3 bases remained unmatched. The germline V gene encodes CDR1 SGHRS and CDR2 YFSETQ. The DNA for the CDR3 is TGCGCCAGCAGCCCGGGGACTAGCGGGAGCACAGATACGCAGTATTTT. Its translation is CASSPGTSGSTDTQYF.

The rearrangement links TRBV9 to TRBJ1-2; no clear D gene. The CDR3 contains 13 residues. Germline V lookup: CDR1 SGDLS, CDR2 YYNGEE. V was clipped by 0 bases and J by 8 bases, with 11 bases between them. CDR3: CASSVGGPGGYTF. The CDR3 DNA reads TGTGCCAGCAGCGTAGGCGGGCCCGGGGGCTACACCTTC.

This clone was seen only a few times. This sequence joins TRBV7-9 and TRBJ1-1; D uncertain. V lost 7 bases, J lost 6 bases, and 15 bases lay in between. The CDR3 spans 13 residues. CDR1 is SEHNR and CDR2 is FQNEAQ in the germline V gene (reference sequence). The CDR3 DNA follows: TGTGCCAGCACCGTTCGGGGAACCTCTGAAGCTTTCTTT. Protein: CASTVRGTSEAFF. Supplemented by reference TRBV7-9 and TRBJ1-1, the full variable domain reads DTGVSQNPRHKITKRGQNVTFRCDPISEHNRLYWYRQTLGQGPEFLTYFQNEAQLEKSRLLSDRFSAERPKGSFSTLEIQRTEQGDSAMYLCASTVRGTSEAFFGQGTRLTVV.

The chain has TRBV20-1 and TRBJ2-4; 9 nucleotides match TRBD2. Unmatched junction bases numbered 4, after V lost 3 bases and J lost 1 base. Germline V gene lookup returns CDR1 DFQATT and CDR2 SNEGSKA (reference sequence). The CDR3 is made up of 15 amino acids. The CDR3 bases are TGCAGTGCTAGTAGCGGGAGTAGCGCCAAAAACATTCAGTACTTC. This sequence encodes CSASSGSSAKNIQYF.

The chain has TRBV19 and TRBJ1-2, with unresolved D. Germline lookup yields CDR1 LNHDA and CDR2 SQIVND (reference sequence). This CDR3 is 13 amino acids long. The ends were cut back, 3 bases at V and 6 bases at J, with 11 bases in the middle. CDR3 sequence (DNA): TGTGCCAGTAGTATCTCACGAGGGCATGGCTACACCTTC. Amino acid sequence: CASSISRGHGYTF.

CDR3 loop: CASSFNPDTNYGYTF. CDR3 nucleotides: TGTGCCAGCAGCTTTAATCCAGACACGAACTATGGCTACACCTTC. V and J are TRBV7-6 and TRBJ1-2; unclear D gene. The V gene lost 3 bases and the J gene lost 2 bases, with 13 bases spanning the gap. Germline V gene data show CDR1 as SGHVS and CDR2 as FNYEAQ. This CDR3 region has 15 residues.

This chain uses TRBV7-6 with TRBJ1-6, with TRBD1 identical over 8 bases. The CDR3 totals 14 residues. J lost 9 bases, V lost 1 base, and 2 bases had no gene match. Looked up from germline, CDR1 is SGHVS and CDR2 is FNYEAQ. CDR3 DNA: TGTGCCAGCAGCTTAGACAGGGGGAGTTCACCCCTCCACTTT. It encodes CASSLDRGSSPLHF.

The chain combines TRBV9 with TRBJ2-3; TRBD1 might be the D (6 bases). Germline-derived CDR1 and CDR2 are SGDLS and YYNGEE. This CDR3 region has 13 residues. V was cut by 4 bases and J by 6 bases, with 12 bases left in between. The CDR3 is CASSPSQGDTQYF. The CDR3 DNA is TGTGCCAGCAGCCCCTCCCAGGGGGATACGCAGTATTTT.

This chain joins TRBV18 and TRBJ2-5; perhaps TRBD1 as D (5 bases). The CDR3 is 14 residues long. Trimming removed 3 bases from V and 4 bases from J, with 12 bases in between. Germline V gives CDR1 KGHSH, CDR2 LQKENI. CDR3 nucleotide sequence: TGTGCCAGCTCACCCGGACAACCCCGAGAGACCCAGTACTTC. It codes for CASSPGQPRETQYF.

Only one count was recorded for this clone. This rearrangement joins TRBV7-3 to TRBJ2-1; 8 bases are a match to TRBD1. The V and J ends lost 5 bases and 7 bases, in that order; junction bases with no gene match: 7. Germline-derived CDR1 and CDR2 are SGHTA and FQGTGA. The CDR3 consists of 14 residues. In DNA form, the CDR3 reads TGTGCCAGCAGCCCCCAGGGGGCTCCGAATGAGCAGTTCTTC. Translating gives CASSPQGAPNEQFF. Complete variable domain (other parts from reference TRBV7-3 and TRBJ2-1): GAGVSQTPSNKVTEKGKYVELRCDPISGHTALYWYRQSLGQGPEFLIYFQGTGAADDSGLPNDRFFAVRPEGSVSTLKIQRTERGDSAVYLCASSPQGAPNEQFFGPGTRLTVL.

In this sample, this clone turned up a few times. This chain links TRBV6-6 with TRBJ1-2, with a possible D match to TRBD1 (6 bases). CDR1 and CDR2 from the germline V gene are MNHNY and SVGAGI (reference sequence). V was clipped by 2 bases and J by 7 bases, with 11 bases between them. This CDR3 contains 13 residues. The CDR3 DNA reads TGTGCCAGCAGTTACCTAACAGGGATTGGCTACACCTTC. Its translation is CASSYLTGIGYTF.

V is TRBV28 and J is TRBJ1-5; D unclear. The ends were cut back, 3 bases at V and 0 bases at J, with 15 bases in the middle. The CDR3 is made up of 17 amino acids. Germline V gene data show CDR1 as MDHEN and CDR2 as SYDVKM. The CDR3 DNA is TGTGCCAGCAGTTTGTCCTGGTGGGAGAATAGCAATCAGCCCCAGCATTTT. Translating gives CASSLSWWENSNQPQHF. Full variable domain (remainder filled in from reference TRBV28 and TRBJ1-5): DVKVTQSSRYLVKRTGEKVFLECVQDMDHENMFWYRQDPGLGLRLIYFSYDVKMKEKGDIPEGYSVSREKKERFSLILESASTNQTSMYLCASSLSWWENSNQPQHFGDGTRLSIL.

The V gene is TRBV7-6, the J gene TRBJ1-6; tentative D call: TRBD1 (5 bases). Trimming cost V 5 bases and J 7 bases, with 21 bases left between them. The CDR3 runs 17 residues. Germline V CDR1 and CDR2: SGHVS, FNYEAQ. The CDR3 reads CASSPQRAGVGNSPLHF. The DNA of the CDR3 is TGTGCCAGCAGCCCACAACGCGCGGGGGTTGGGAATTCACCCCTCCACTTT.

This clone showed up just once. This chain joins TRBV19 and TRBJ1-5; 9 bases match TRBD1. Germline V gene data show CDR1 as LNHDA and CDR2 as SQIVND (reference sequence). Trimming at V came to 7 bases and at J to 4 bases, leaving 14 bases not matched to a gene. This CDR3 region has 17 residues. The CDR3 loop reads CASTATGGWGSNQPQHF. CDR3 coding DNA: TGTGCCAGTACCGCAACAGGGGGCTGGGGTTCTAATCAGCCCCAGCATTTT.

The J gene is TRBJ2-3, the V gene TRBV9, with D perhaps TRBD2 (5 bases). This CDR3 comprises 14 residues. V gave up 3 bases and J gave up 0 bases, with 8 bases separating them. Germline V gene lookup returns CDR1 SGDLS and CDR2 YYNGEE. CDR3 amino acids: CASSGERSTDTQYF. CDR3 coding DNA: TGTGCCAGCAGCGGGGAGCGGAGCACAGATACGCAGTATTTT.

This chain joins TRBV19 and TRBJ1-2; TRBD1 might be the D (6 bases). CDR3 length: 13 residues. The germline V gene encodes CDR1 LNHDA and CDR2 SQIVND (reference sequence). Trimming left V 7 bases short and J 4 bases short, with 13 bases between. Here the CDR3 DNA reads TGTGCCAGTACTTTAGCAGGGGCCTATGGCTACACCTTC. It yields the protein CASTLAGAYGYTF. Full variable domain (remainder filled in from reference TRBV19 and TRBJ1-2): DGGITQSPKYLFRKEGQNVTLSCEQNLNHDAMYWYRQDPGQGLRLIYYSQIVNDFQKGDIAEGYSVSREKKESFPLTVTSAQKNPTAFYLCASTLAGAYGYTFGSGTRLTVV.

This clone was found a few times. The CDR3 loop is CASSRNPGLANEKLFF. The DNA of the CDR3 is TGCGCCAGCAGCCGTAATCCAGGGCTGGCTAATGAAAAACTGTTTTTT. The chain is built from TRBV5-1 and TRBJ1-4; D may be TRBD1 (5 bases). The V gene's germline CDR1 is SGHRS and CDR2 YFSETQ. This CDR3 is 16 amino acids long. Deletions cut 4 bases from V and 3 bases from J, with 16 bases between.